This T cell receptor beta chain was captured by sequencing in a study of CD8+ T cells in alopecia areata. RNA extraction was followed by reverse transcription into cDNA, which acted as the sequencing template. Repertoires were generated with immunoSEQ multiplex PCR, while TCRdb's copy carries only in-frame clones and drops some. The sample records approximately 140,000 clones, approximately 45% being singletons. With V trimmed by 6 bases and J by 1 base, 7 bases remained unmatched. This CDR3 spans 15 amino acids. Germline CDR1 reads SQVTM; CDR2 reads ANQGSEA. This clonotype originated in a human donor with alopecia areata. Specimen: CD4+ T cells sorted from blood. The chain couples TRBV29-1 to TRBJ1-5; 9 bases fit TRBD1. CDR3 nucleotide sequence: TGCAGCGTGGGGTGGGGGACAGGGAGCAATCAGCCCCAGCATTTT. It yields the protein CSVGWGTGSNQPQHF. The variable domain in full, with the rest retrieved from reference TRBV29-1 and TRBJ1-5, is SAVISQKPSRDICQRGTSLTIQCQVDSQVTMMFWYRQQPGQSLTLIATANQGSEATYESGFVIDKFPISRPNLTFSTLTVSNMSPEDSSIYLCSVGWGTGSNQPQHFGDGTRLSIL.